The next 25 T cell receptor beta chains were all read from a single sample in a study of shared clonotypes between healthy human individuals. The data were produced by immunoSEQ multiplex PCR, yet TCRdb's version contains in-frame clones alone and is incomplete. The sample records millions of clones, roughly nine tenths being singletons. The sequenced sample was naive CD4+ T cells sorted from blood. Subset noted: CD45RA+ positively selected. Receptors originate from a man in his late teens or twenties in good health.

The chain employs TRBV2 and TRBJ2-1, with 13 bases identical to TRBD2. The germline V gene has CDR1 SNHLY and CDR2 FYNNEI. This CDR3 comprises 15 residues. V shed 6 bases and J 6 bases; nucleotides not matched to a gene: 5. The CDR3 sequence is CASSHRTSGGNEQFF. The CDR3 DNA reads as TGTGCCAGCAGCCACCGGACTAGCGGGGGCAATGAGCAGTTCTTC. The complete variable domain, with remaining parts taken from reference TRBV2 and TRBJ2-1, reads EPEVTQTPSHQVTQMGQEVILRCVPISNHLYFYWYRQILGQKVEFLVSFYNNEISEKSEIFDDQFSVERPDGSNFTLKIRSTKLEDSAMYFCASSHRTSGGNEQFFGPGTRLTVL.

This rearrangement joins TRBV19 to TRBJ2-1; 12 bases line up with TRBD2. In germline, CDR1 is LNHDA, CDR2 SQIVND (reference sequence). V lost 2 bases, J lost 5 bases, and 13 bases stayed unmatched. The CDR3 spans 19 residues. CDR3: CASSIRNLAGGFPHNEQFF. The CDR3 region has the DNA TGTGCCAGTAGTATAAGGAACCTAGCGGGAGGGTTCCCCCACAATGAGCAGTTCTTC.

CDR3 sequence reads: CASSRQGGGTSGSNEQFF. The CDR3 nucleotides read TGCGCCAGCAGCCGCCAAGGGGGGGGGACTAGCGGGAGTAATGAGCAGTTCTTC. The chain recombines TRBV4-3 with TRBJ2-1; 14 bases are shared with TRBD2. The length of the CDR3 is 18 residues. Germline CDR1 LGHNA, CDR2 YSLEER. V was clipped by 4 bases and J by 7 bases; unmatched bases: 12.

This sequence joins TRBV5-1 and TRBJ2-5; D is perhaps TRBD1 or TRBD2 (5 bases each). CDR1 and CDR2 (germline): SGHRS, YFSETQ. CDR3 length: 15 amino acids. V lost 4 bases, J lost 2 bases, and 15 bases lay in between. The DNA for the CDR3 is TGCGCCAGCAGCGGTACAGCCGGGACGCAAGAGACCCAGTACTTC. It encodes CASSGTAGTQETQYF.

For the CDR3, the DNA is TGCGCCAGCAGCTTGGCGGGACCTGAAGCTTTCTTT. Translated, it gives CASSLAGPEAFF. The gene calls are TRBV5-1 and TRBJ1-1; D is possibly TRBD1 (5 bases). Trimming cost V 0 bases and J 6 bases, with 6 bases left between them. The CDR3 runs 12 residues. Germline CDR1 is SGHRS and CDR2 is YFSETQ. The full variable domain, completed using reference TRBV5-1 and TRBJ1-1, is KAGVTQTPRYLIKTRGQQVTLSCSPISGHRSVSWYQQTPGQGLQFLFEYFSETQRNKGNFPGRFSGRQFSNSRSEMNVSTLELGDSALYLCASSLAGPEAFFGQGTRLTVV.

This clone was found once. J is TRBJ1-6 and V is TRBV15; D ambiguous. CDR3 length: 17 amino acids. The V end lost 4 bases, the J end lost 4 bases, and 17 bases lay between the germline ends. Germline CDR1 LNHNV, CDR2 YYDKDF (reference sequence). The CDR3 spells CATSTDMRSRYNSPLHF. For the CDR3, the DNA is TGTGCCACCAGCACAGATATGCGGTCCCGATATAATTCACCCCTCCACTTT.

The chain couples TRBV7-8 to TRBJ1-2; TRBD1 matches at 11 bases. From germline, CDR1 is SGHVS and CDR2 FQNEAQ. V was pared by 3 bases and J by 4 bases, with 1 base of the junction left unmatched. This CDR3 is built from 14 residues. CDR3 coding DNA: TGTGCCAGCAGCTTGGGACAGGGGGTCTATGGCTACACCTTC. Residues: CASSLGQGVYGYTF.

The chain is built from TRBV5-6 and TRBJ1-2, with D hard to call. The germline CDR1 and CDR2 sequences are SGHDT and YYEEEE. The CDR3 has 13 amino acids. V was trimmed by 0 bases and J by 4 bases, leaving 7 bases between them. This chain's CDR3 is CASSLERSYGYTF. The CDR3 nucleotides are TGTGCCAGCAGCTTGGAAAGGTCCTATGGCTACACCTTC.

V gene TRBV9 combines with J gene TRBJ2-7; 7 bases match TRBD2. Germline loops: CDR1 SGDLS, CDR2 YYNGEE. The CDR3 is 14 amino acids. The V and J ends lost 2 bases and 2 bases, in that order; junction bases with no gene match: 4. The CDR3 protein is CASSVREDPYEQYF. CDR3 nucleotides: TGTGCCAGCAGCGTTCGGGAGGACCCCTACGAGCAGTACTTC.

V is TRBV7-8 and J is TRBJ2-3; 9 bases are a match to TRBD1. J gave up 6 bases and V 10 bases, and 11 bases lay outside the gene matches. The CDR3 has 14 residues. Germline V gives CDR1 SGHVS, CDR2 FQNEAQ. The CDR3 DNA reads as TGTGCCACTCAGACCGACAGGGGGGGTGATACGCAGTATTTT. Translating it yields CATQTDRGGDTQYF.

The CDR3 sequence is CASSSGTSSVNEQFF. CDR3 in DNA: TGCGCCAGCAGCTCGGGGACTAGTAGTGTCAATGAGCAGTTCTTC. This chain joins TRBV5-1 and TRBJ2-1; 8 bases match TRBD2. Trimming cost V 3 bases and J 6 bases; bases outside gene matches: 8. Germline loops: CDR1 SGHRS, CDR2 YFSETQ. The CDR3 covers 15 residues. Full variable domain (rest looked up from reference TRBV5-1 and TRBJ2-1): KAGVTQTPRYLIKTRGQQVTLSCSPISGHRSVSWYQQTPGQGLQFLFEYFSETQRNKGNFPGRFSGRQFSNSRSEMNVSTLELGDSALYLCASSSGTSSVNEQFFGPGTRLTVL.

To note about this clone: Within the sample, other DNA sequences also encode this same CDR3. The rearrangement links TRBV30 to TRBJ2-5; D gene ambiguous. The length of the CDR3 is 13 residues. Germline CDR1 reads GTSNPN; CDR2 reads SVGIG (reference sequence). With 0 bases removed from V and 4 bases from J, the gap between germline ends came to 9 bases. The CDR3, as DNA: TGTGCCTGGAGTGTGGGGTCCGGAGAGACCCAGTACTTC. Amino acids: CAWSVGSGETQYF.

The chain has TRBV11-2 and TRBJ2-1, with 7 bases fitting TRBD1. Germline V gene data show CDR1 as SGHAT and CDR2 as FQNNGV. V lost 8 bases and J lost 2; bases outside the gene matches: 15. There are 17 residues in the CDR3. CDR3 region: CASLQGVTGKTYNEQFF. The DNA for the CDR3 is TGTGCCAGCCTCCAGGGGGTTACAGGGAAAACCTACAATGAGCAGTTCTTC.

This rearrangement joins TRBV6-5 to TRBJ1-2; D gene unclear. V was trimmed by 6 bases and J by 7 bases, leaving 12 bases between them. The CDR3 consists of 12 residues. Germline CDR1 reads MNHEY; CDR2 reads SVGAGI. The CDR3 is CASRGRAVGYTF. CDR3 nucleotide sequence: TGTGCCAGCAGAGGTAGGGCTGTTGGCTACACCTTC.

About this clone: The same CDR3 is also encoded by other DNA sequences in this sample. CDR3 bases: TGCAGCGTTGAAGGTCGGCTGGGCACTGAAGCTTTCTTT. It encodes CSVEGRLGTEAFF. The chain recombines TRBV29-1 with TRBJ1-1; D unclear. CDR1 SQVTM and CDR2 ANQGSEA come from the germline V gene. The V end was cut by 1 base, the J end by 4 bases, with 10 bases between. The CDR3 consists of 13 residues.

V is TRBV7-9 and J is TRBJ2-2; D unclear. The CDR3 runs 10 residues. Germline V CDR1 and CDR2: SEHNR, FQNEAQ (reference sequence). Between the trimmed V and J ends, which lost 9 bases and 3 bases, there was a span of 2 bases. The CDR3 DNA follows: TGTGCCAGGGACACCGGGGAGCTGTTTTTT. This sequence encodes CARDTGELFF. The full variable domain, completed using reference TRBV7-9 and TRBJ2-2, is DTGVSQNPRHKITKRGQNVTFRCDPISEHNRLYWYRQTLGQGPEFLTYFQNEAQLEKSRLLSDRFSAERPKGSFSTLEIQRTEQGDSAMYLCARDTGELFFGEGSRLTVL.

The chain couples TRBV18 to TRBJ2-7; 11 nucleotides match TRBD1. Looked up from germline, CDR1 is KGHSH and CDR2 is LQKENI. The V gene end was trimmed by 3 bases and the J gene end by 6 bases; junction bases not matched to a gene: 10. This CDR3 contains 16 residues. DNA of the CDR3: TGTGCCAGCTCACCTTTCGGGACAGGGGGTATGGGCGAGCAGTACTTC. Translated: CASSPFGTGGMGEQYF.

This sequence joins TRBV18 and TRBJ1-4; D is unresolved. The length of the CDR3 is 16 residues. Germline CDR1 and CDR2: KGHSH and LQKENI. V was pared by 5 bases and J by 0 bases, with 13 bases between. CDR3 sequence reads: CASSRVHTATNEKLFF. The CDR3, as DNA: TGTGCCAGCTCAAGGGTACACACTGCAACTAATGAAAAACTGTTTTTT.

The gene calls are TRBV5-3 and TRBJ2-5; TRBD1 matches at 8 bases. TRBV5-3 is identified as an open reading frame with a role that is uncertain. This CDR3 is 15 amino acids long. Trimming took 0 bases from V and 5 from J; bases not matched to a gene: 6. The CDR3 loop is CARSLDQGAGETQYF. In nucleotides, the CDR3 is TGTGCCAGAAGCTTGGACCAGGGGGCTGGGGAGACCCAGTACTTC.

This clone was counted a single time. The CDR3: CASSGSGTGKSQPQHF. The CDR3 DNA is TGTGCCAGCTCAGGGTCCGGGACAGGGAAAAGTCAGCCCCAGCATTTT. J is TRBJ1-5 and V is TRBV18; 9 bases match TRBD1. Germline-derived CDR1 and CDR2 are KGHSH and LQKENI. The CDR3 runs 16 residues. Unmatched junction bases numbered 11, after V lost 5 bases and J lost 6 bases. Full variable domain (remainder filled in from reference TRBV18 and TRBJ1-5): NAGVMQNPRHLVRRRGQEARLRCSPMKGHSHVYWYRQLPEEGLKFMVYLQKENIIDESGMPKERFSAEFPKEGPSILRIQQVVRGDSAAYFCASSGSGTGKSQPQHFGDGTRLSIL.

The V gene is TRBV7-9, the J gene TRBJ2-7, with 12 nucleotides matching TRBD1. Trimming removed 6 bases from V and 7 bases from J; junction bases left unmatched: 13. The CDR3 has 16 amino acids. CDR1 is SEHNR and CDR2 is FQNEAQ in the germline V gene (reference sequence). The CDR3 sequence: CASRPLSGTGGVEQYF. CDR3 bases: TGTGCCAGCAGGCCCCTTTCCGGGACAGGGGGCGTTGAGCAGTACTTC.

Only a few counts were recorded for this clone. The chain carries TRBV4-3 and TRBJ1-1; D unclear. This CDR3 is 14 amino acids long. Germline CDR1 reads LGHNA; CDR2 reads YSLEER. V was trimmed by 5 bases and J by 0 bases, leaving 10 bases between them. The CDR3 protein is CASSFSTVNTEAFF. CDR3 DNA: TGCGCCAGCAGCTTTTCCACAGTGAACACTGAAGCTTTCTTT.

This clone was seen a handful of times. The chain links TRBV5-1 to TRBJ1-2; D remains unclear. The V end lost 0 bases, the J end lost 2 bases, and 5 bases lay between the germline ends. Germline CDR1 is SGHRS and CDR2 is YFSETQ. This CDR3 has 13 residues. CDR3 in amino acids: CASSLAWNYGYTF. CDR3 in DNA: TGCGCCAGCAGCTTGGCATGGAACTATGGCTACACCTTC.

The V gene is TRBV18, the J gene TRBJ1-1; D not certain. CDR1 is KGHSH and CDR2 is LQKENI in the germline V gene. Trimming left V 6 bases short and J 10 bases short, with 21 bases between. The CDR3 length is 14 residues. The CDR3 spells CASSTMVQDGRAFF. The CDR3 DNA follows: TGTGCCAGCTCCACCATGGTTCAGGACGGAAGAGCTTTCTTT.

The rearrangement joins TRBV10-3 to TRBJ2-7; TRBD2 is a possible D gene (5 bases). The CDR3 has 14 amino acids. Germline V gene lookup returns CDR1 ENHRY and CDR2 SYGVKD. V was pared by 2 bases and J by 3 bases, with 11 bases between. As DNA, the CDR3 is TGTGCCATCAGTGAGGCGGGTCTTTACTACGAGCAGTACTTC. This translates into CAISEAGLYYEQYF.